This T cell receptor (beta chain) was found in a study of beta chain features in type 1 diabetes. Across the study: Examination of sorted cells across all samples involved roughly 100 million cells.

Notes on the study in general: In the patient group, naive, central memory and Treg TCRB repertoires seemed more alike than in the healthy donor group. Shorter TCRB CDR3s, moderately but significantly so, were found in Type 1 diabetes patients in all four CD4+ subsets. With patients and controls alike, PCR might favor shorter templates to an equal degree.

The table lists this clone with a few counts. Its antigen remains unknown. The isolated RNA, all of it, was reverse transcribed, so expressed TCRB transcripts were what got sequenced. Assay used: immunoSEQ multiplex PCR; TCRdb lists only in-frame clones, some missing. The table records 85,000 to 110,000 clones, roughly 28% of them present only once. V was trimmed by 0 bases and J by 6 bases, leaving 12 bases between them. CDR3 size: 15 residues. Germline V CDR1 and CDR2: SGHTA, FQGTGA. Source material: central memory CD4+ T cells from blood. This rearrangement joins TRBV7-3 to TRBJ1-5, with a tentative D call TRBD1 (5 bases). The sequence was collected from a woman younger than 35 with type 1 diabetes. CDR3 nucleotide sequence: TGTGCCAGCAGCTTAACTGGGGGGACGGGTCAGCCCCAGCATTTT. As protein: CASSLTGGTGQPQHF.